This TCR beta chain derives from a study of cytomegalovirus exposure and HLA in healthy donors. Trimming at V came to 5 bases and at J to 0 bases, leaving 22 bases not matched to a gene. The CDR3 covers 21 residues. The germline CDR1 and CDR2 sequences are LGHNA and YSLEER. PCR primers comprised 60 Vbeta and 13 Jbeta primers. Data came from immunoSEQ multiplex PCR; TCRdb stores just in-frame clones and leaves some out. This sample has some 91,000 clones, with around 60% found just once. The sample was PBMCs. The chain combines TRBV4-3 with TRBJ2-3; TRBD2 agrees at 8 bases. The source is a human donor in good health. In DNA, the CDR3 is TGCGCCAGCAGCTGGGATAGGGACTACAAGACTAGCGTTATAAGCACAGATACGCAGTATTTT. Its translation: CASSWDRDYKTSVISTDTQYF.